These 25 T cell receptor beta chains were all obtained from the same sample, sequenced in a study of technical replicates of blood from several donors. Generated by immunoSEQ multiplex PCR, the TCRdb table keeps only in-frame clones and is missing some. The table lists 66,000 or so clones, around nine tenths of them singletons. Sequencing used PBMCs. All receptors come from a human donor in good health. Some clones in this sample may be carry-over from other donors' samples.

The genes are TRBV18 and TRBJ1-6; D perhaps matches TRBD1 (6 bases). V was pared by 5 bases and J by 5 bases, with 16 bases between. The CDR3 has 16 residues. Germline V gene lookup returns CDR1 KGHSH and CDR2 LQKENI. CDR3 sequence reads: CASSSNSGVNNSPLHF. CDR3 nucleotide sequence: TGTGCCAGCTCATCGAACTCAGGGGTTAATAATTCACCCCTCCACTTT. The whole variable domain, remainder taken from reference TRBV18 and TRBJ1-6, is NAGVMQNPRHLVRRRGQEARLRCSPMKGHSHVYWYRQLPEEGLKFMVYLQKENIIDESGMPKERFSAEFPKEGPSILRIQQVVRGDSAAYFCASSSNSGVNNSPLHFGNGTRLTVT.

A single count supports this clone. The chain employs TRBV7-6 and TRBJ2-5, with D uncertain. The CDR3 contains 12 residues. Per germline, CDR1 SGHVS and CDR2 FNYEAQ. V gave up 5 bases and J gave up 2 bases, with 6 bases separating them. CDR3 protein: CASSPVQETQYF. Written as DNA, the CDR3 is TGTGCCAGCAGCCCCGTACAAGAGACCCAGTACTTC.

Points on this clone: A read error may account for a junction end that differs from germline. The chain links TRBV30 to TRBJ1-6, with TRBD1 as a possible D gene (6 bases). Germline loops: CDR1 GTSNPN, CDR2 SVGIG (reference sequence). The CDR3 spans 13 residues. In nucleotides, the CDR3 is TGTGCCCGGAGTGAACAGGGAAATTCACCCCTCCACTTT. It translates to CARSEQGNSPLHF.

The V and J genes are TRBV19 and TRBJ1-1; 9 positions agree with TRBD1. There are 14 residues in the CDR3. Trimming took 4 bases from V and 5 from J; bases not matched to a gene: 5. Germline V CDR1 and CDR2: LNHDA, SQIVND (reference sequence). CDR3 region: CASSSRDRATEAFF. The CDR3 DNA follows: TGTGCCAGTAGTAGCCGGGACAGGGCTACTGAAGCTTTCTTT.

This chain joins TRBV5-1 and TRBJ2-7, with TRBD2 identical over 8 bases. V was pared by 4 bases and J by 4 bases, with 16 bases of the junction left unmatched. The CDR3 covers 17 residues. The germline gives CDR1 SGHRS, CDR2 YFSETQ. The CDR3 DNA reads as TGCGCCAGCAGCCCGGGGGGTAGCGGGGCCGTTTTGTACGAGCAGTACTTC. Protein product: CASSPGGSGAVLYEQYF.

The J gene is TRBJ1-5, the V gene TRBV30, with 9 bases aligning to TRBD1. Trimming took 1 base from V and 8 from J; bases not matched to a gene: 6. Germline V gene sequence: CDR1 GTSNPN, CDR2 SVGIG (reference sequence). CDR3 length equals 14 residues. CDR3 sequence: CAWSANRGREPQHF. CDR3 coding DNA: TGTGCCTGGAGTGCAAACAGGGGGCGAGAGCCCCAGCATTTT.

V usage is TRBV7-3 and J usage is TRBJ2-7, with a tentative D call TRBD2 (5 bases). CDR3 length equals 13 residues. Germline CDR1 is SGHTA and CDR2 is FQGTGA. V lost 3 bases and J 5 bases, leaving 11 bases between the germline ends. Here the CDR3 reads CASSLGAANEQYF. For the CDR3, the DNA is TGTGCCAGCAGCTTGGGAGCGGCCAACGAGCAGTACTTC.

The CDR3 coding sequence is TGTGCCAGTAGTATTTCGGGGACTAGCGGCACAGATACGCAGTATTTT. As protein: CASSISGTSGTDTQYF. J is TRBJ2-3 and V is TRBV19; 10 nucleotides agree with TRBD2. V lost 3 bases and J lost 1; bases outside the gene matches: 4. CDR3 length: 16 amino acids. Looked up from germline, CDR1 is LNHDA and CDR2 is SQIVND (reference sequence).

The chain is built from TRBV28 and TRBJ2-7, with 13 bases identical to TRBD2. The length of the CDR3 is 16 residues. Germline CDR1 MDHEN, CDR2 SYDVKM. Losses at the gene ends were 3 bases for V and 1 base for J; bases not matched to a gene: 3. In DNA, the CDR3 is TGTGCCAGCAGTTTGGGGACTAGCGGGGCGTCCTACGAGCAGTACTTC. As protein: CASSLGTSGASYEQYF.

This clone was seen more than once but under ten times. Other DNA variants within this sample encode the same CDR3. The rearrangement uses TRBV7-3 and TRBJ1-1; D not certain. The CDR3 is made up of 13 amino acids. V gave up 5 bases and J gave up 2 bases, with 9 bases separating them. The germline gives CDR1 SGHTA, CDR2 FQGTGA. The CDR3 region has the DNA TGTGCCAGCAGCCCGTCCTTAAACACTGAAGCTTTCTTT. It codes for CASSPSLNTEAFF.

V gene TRBV19 combines with J gene TRBJ2-5; 9 nucleotides agree with TRBD1. Germline V CDR1 and CDR2: LNHDA, SQIVND (reference sequence). Unmatched junction bases numbered 6, after V lost 3 bases and J lost 4 bases. The CDR3 is made up of 15 amino acids. The chain's CDR3 is CASSMGDRVVETQYF. The CDR3 DNA follows: TGTGCCAGTAGTATGGGGGACAGGGTAGTAGAGACCCAGTACTTC.

The chain is built from TRBV9 and TRBJ2-3; D is unclear. This CDR3 is built from 16 residues. Trimming left V 0 bases short and J 4 bases short, with 15 bases between. Germline CDR1 SGDLS, CDR2 YYNGEE. This CDR3 reads CASSVAWQASADTQYF. CDR3 sequence (DNA): TGTGCCAGCAGCGTAGCTTGGCAAGCGAGTGCAGATACGCAGTATTTT.

This clone was seen a single time. The gene calls are TRBV18 and TRBJ2-2; perhaps TRBD1 as D (7 bases). V was clipped by 3 bases and J by 5 bases, with 16 bases between them. The CDR3 covers 16 residues. Germline CDR1 KGHSH, CDR2 LQKENI. CDR3: CASSPEGAEATGELFF. In DNA form, the CDR3 reads TGTGCCAGCTCACCGGAGGGGGCGGAAGCAACCGGGGAGCTGTTTTTT.

The chain joins TRBV7-2 to TRBJ2-7, with 8 bases that match TRBD2. Trimming at V came to 2 bases and at J to 1 base, leaving 4 bases not matched to a gene. Germline V CDR1 and CDR2: SGHTA, FQGNSA. CDR3 length equals 15 residues. CDR3 nucleotides: TGTGCCAGCAGCTTAAATGTAGCGGGATCCTACGAGCAGTACTTC. It encodes CASSLNVAGSYEQYF.

The rearrangement joins TRBV2 to TRBJ2-6; 11 bases align to TRBD2. The CDR3 covers 19 residues. Germline lookup yields CDR1 SNHLY and CDR2 FYNNEI. V shed 6 bases and J 0 bases; nucleotides not matched to a gene: 10. CDR3 protein: CASSKIGLAGDSGANVLTF. The DNA for the CDR3 is TGTGCCAGCAGCAAAATCGGACTAGCGGGCGACTCTGGGGCCAACGTCCTGACTTTC.

The rearrangement joins TRBV6-5 to TRBJ2-5, with 7 bases fitting TRBD2. Germline CDR1 MNHEY, CDR2 SVGAGI. Unmatched junction bases numbered 3, after V lost 0 bases and J lost 2 bases. The length of the CDR3 is 15 residues. The CDR3 nucleotides are TGTGCCAGCAGTTACTCGGGGAGGGTTCAAGAGACCCAGTACTTC. This codes for CASSYSGRVQETQYF.

This rearrangement joins TRBV27 to TRBJ2-1, with unresolved D. From germline, CDR1 is MNHEY and CDR2 SMNVEV (reference sequence). The length of the CDR3 is 11 residues. V gave up 6 bases and J gave up 7 bases, with 7 bases separating them. Here the CDR3 reads CASRFGNEQFF. The CDR3 region has the DNA TGTGCCAGCAGGTTCGGGAATGAGCAGTTCTTC.

V usage is TRBV4-3 and J usage is TRBJ1-1; D unresolved. Germline values: CDR1 LGHNA, CDR2 YSLEER. Trimming left V 0 bases short and J 7 bases short, with 12 bases between. The CDR3 extends over 14 amino acids. CDR3 nucleotides: TGCGCCAGCAGCCAAGACGGGTCGTCTCTTGAAGCTTTCTTT. Translating gives CASSQDGSSLEAFF.

The rearrangement links TRBV18 to TRBJ1-1; 11 nucleotides align to TRBD1. The CDR3 sequence is 16 residues long. Trimming cost V 4 bases and J 0 bases; bases outside gene matches: 4. Germline V lookup: CDR1 KGHSH, CDR2 LQKENI. This chain's CDR3 is CASSLGQGALNTEAFF. CDR3 bases: TGTGCCAGCTCACTTGGACAGGGGGCGTTGAACACTGAAGCTTTCTTT.

The chain uses TRBV15 and TRBJ2-1, with D perhaps matching TRBD2 (5 bases). V was pared by 0 bases and J by 15 bases, with 15 bases between. Germline loops: CDR1 LNHNV, CDR2 YYDKDF (reference sequence). This CDR3 has 13 residues. DNA of the CDR3: TGTGCCACCAGCAGAGAGGACTCGAGGGCGGGGTTCTTC. Protein product: CATSREDSRAGFF.

The CDR3 spells CASSLQGAGNQPQHF. The DNA for the CDR3 is TGTGCCAGCAGCCTCCAGGGGGCTGGCAATCAGCCCCAGCATTTT. The chain employs TRBV7-9 and TRBJ1-5, with TRBD1 matching 8 bases. Germline CDR1 and CDR2: SEHNR and FQNEAQ (reference sequence). J gave up 2 bases and V 5 bases, and 5 bases lay outside the gene matches. The CDR3 loop spans 15 amino acids.

The J gene is TRBJ1-1, the V gene TRBV6-1, with 12 bases aligning to TRBD1. Unmatched junction bases numbered 7, after V lost 3 bases and J lost 8 bases. The CDR3 covers 15 residues. CDR1 MNHNS and CDR2 SASEGT come from the germline V gene. The CDR3: CASSEPGTGGLEAFF. CDR3 nucleotides: TGTGCCAGCAGTGAGCCCGGGACAGGGGGCTTGGAAGCTTTCTTT.

The chain joins TRBV5-1 to TRBJ2-3, with 16 bases lining up with TRBD2. Germline V CDR1 and CDR2: SGHRS, YFSETQ. V dropped 4 bases and J dropped 5; count of bases not matched to a gene: 7. The CDR3 sequence is 17 residues long. The CDR3 DNA reads TGCGCCAGCAGCGCGGGACTAGCGGGGGGGCAGGGAGATACGCAGTATTTT. It specifies CASSAGLAGGQGDTQYF.

The genes are TRBV19 and TRBJ2-7; TRBD2 aligns across 7 bases. The CDR3 runs 15 residues. The ends lost 3 bases at V and 4 bases at J; junction bases unmatched: 9. Per germline, CDR1 LNHDA and CDR2 SQIVND (reference sequence). The CDR3 spells CASSIASGGLYEQYF. The CDR3 DNA follows: TGTGCCAGTAGTATTGCATCGGGGGGACTTTACGAGCAGTACTTC. Looking up the rest from reference TRBV19 and TRBJ2-7 gives the full variable domain: DGGITQSPKYLFRKEGQNVTLSCEQNLNHDAMYWYRQDPGQGLRLIYYSQIVNDFQKGDIAEGYSVSREKKESFPLTVTSAQKNPTAFYLCASSIASGGLYEQYFGPGTRLTVT.

CDR3 coding DNA: TGTGCCAGCACCTCGACAGGGGAGTACCGTCCACTATACGAGCAGTACTTC. Protein product: CASTSTGEYRPLYEQYF. The V and J genes are TRBV28 and TRBJ2-7; TRBD1 matches 8 bases. V dropped 7 bases and J dropped 4; count of bases not matched to a gene: 18. The CDR3 extends over 17 amino acids. Germline loops: CDR1 MDHEN, CDR2 SYDVKM.